The entry below gives a single T cell receptor beta chain sequence along with its context. This record comes from a study of blood T cell repertoires in COVID-19. The wider study: Acute and convalescent COVID-19 samples came from the United States, Italy and Spain. T cells, B-cell-depleted T cells, or PBMCs provided the cDNA or gDNA that served as material.

Germline-derived CDR1 and CDR2 are SGHRS and YFSETQ. The CDR3 loop spans 15 amino acids. The V gene lost 0 bases and the J gene lost 5 bases, with 11 bases spanning the gap. Original methodology: For nucleated cells, counts were estimated from reference gene primer amplification. Here immunoSEQ multiplex PCR was the method, and the copy in TCRdb shows in-frame clones only, minus some. V and J calls and clone size are as listed in that table; D and trimming were resolved from the DNA. The data show approximately 66,000 clones, with 70% to 75% seen just once and 22% held by the top ten. This chain links TRBV5-1 with TRBJ2-2; possibly TRBD1 for D (5 bases). The sample taken for sequencing was peripheral blood. The clonotype was recovered from a man in his 60s with acute or convalescent COVID-19. The chain's CDR3 is CASSLVAQGTGELFF. The CDR3 DNA sequence: TGCGCCAGCAGCTTGGTAGCCCAGGGAACCGGGGAGCTGTTTTTT.